This T cell receptor (beta chain) appears in the sequencing data of a study of T cell responses to AZD1222 COVID-19 vaccine. Turning to this clone: Its antigen is not identified.

CDR3 length: 16 amino acids. V gave up 0 bases and J gave up 4 bases, with 16 bases separating them. Germline CDR1 is SGHDN and CDR2 is FVKESK. Measured with immunoSEQ multiplex PCR; TCRdb has only the in-frame clones, and not every one. Among about 120,000 clones listed, 80% to 90% were seen once. Findings and limits, study-wide: Spike-specific TCR breadth and depth went up after people got two AZD1222 doses.

The origin of this receptor is an adult in good health. The chain has TRBV14 and TRBJ2-7, with D uncertain. This specimen was peripheral blood, taken on day 0 of AZD1222 vaccination. The CDR3 bases are TGTGCCAGCAGCCAAGAGCGGCTATCTATTGGGTACGAGCAGTACTTC. Its protein is CASSQERLSIGYEQYF.